This T cell receptor beta chain derives from a study of T cell responses to AZD1222 COVID-19 vaccine. Study-wide results and limits: Spike-specific TCR breadth and depth rose after two AZD1222 doses.

In the case of this clone: The antigen is unknown.

The CDR3 totals 17 residues. Germline V gene data show CDR1 as KGHSH and CDR2 as LQKENI. Trimming stripped 4 bases from V and 0 bases from J, with 15 bases between. Measured with immunoSEQ multiplex PCR; TCRdb has only the in-frame clones, and not every one. The sample has 100,000 to 150,000 clones; 90% are singletons. The origin of this receptor is an adult in good health. Sequences were derived from peripheral blood, sampled on day 0 of MenACWY control vaccination. The chain has TRBV18 and TRBJ1-4; unclear D gene. The CDR3, as DNA: TGTGCCAGCTCACTGAAGCGGACCGCTGCAACTAATGAAAAACTGTTTTTT. Its protein product is CASSLKRTAATNEKLFF.